This T cell receptor (beta chain) was sequenced in a study of CD8+CD57+ T cells in acquired aplastic anemia. As for the study in general: CD4+ and CD8+ cells, once sorted, gave DNA averaging around 3.4 ug.

The template for TCR beta VDJ and CDR3 sequence profiling was genomic DNA. TCRdb itself ran the reads through MiXCR, one entry per CDR3 protein. There are hundreds of thousands of distinct CDR3 sequences in the sample; under 40% occur only once, and under 0.95% lies in the top ten. Selection for sequencing was limited to patients who had shown CD8+CD57+ cell expansion by flow cytometry. Among the patients, none had received any therapy at the time of blood sampling. Germline lookup yields CDR1 SGDLS and CDR2 YYNGEE. V gave up 5 bases and J gave up 4 bases, with 12 bases separating them. The CDR3 runs 13 residues. This clonotype was counted a few times.

The sequence derives from a human donor with aplastic anemia. What was sequenced was sorted CD4+, CD8+, or CD8+CD57+ T cells (not recorded which) from PBMCs. V is TRBV9 and J is TRBJ1-1; D call uncertain. The DNA for the CDR3 is TGTGCCAGCAGTGCTAGAGGGAGCACTGAAGCTTTCTTT. This codes for CASSARGSTEAFF.